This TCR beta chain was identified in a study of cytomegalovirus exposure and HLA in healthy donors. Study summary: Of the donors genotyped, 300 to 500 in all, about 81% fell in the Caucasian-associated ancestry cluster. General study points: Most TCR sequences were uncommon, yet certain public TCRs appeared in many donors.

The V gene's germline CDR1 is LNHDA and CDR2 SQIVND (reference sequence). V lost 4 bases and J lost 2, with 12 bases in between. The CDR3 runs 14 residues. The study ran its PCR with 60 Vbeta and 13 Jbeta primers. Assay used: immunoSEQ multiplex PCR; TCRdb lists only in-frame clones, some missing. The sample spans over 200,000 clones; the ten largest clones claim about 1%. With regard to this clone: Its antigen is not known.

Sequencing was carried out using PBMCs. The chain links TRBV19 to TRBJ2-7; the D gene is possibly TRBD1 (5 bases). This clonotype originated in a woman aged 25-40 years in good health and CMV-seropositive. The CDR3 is CASSKDTLTYEQYF. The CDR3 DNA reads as TGTGCCAGTAGTAAGGACACCCTGACCTACGAGCAGTACTTC.